The present T cell receptor beta chain was sequenced within a study of cytomegalovirus exposure and HLA in healthy donors. General observations from the study: Researchers catalogued about 150 TCR beta chains as cytomegalovirus-associated.

This clone was seen just once. Antigen unknown. Some clones are missing from TCRdb's copy, which holds only in-frame ones; the method was immunoSEQ multiplex PCR. The sample shows tens of thousands of clones, over 80% of them seen only once. The receptor was isolated from a man aged 30-40 years in good health and CMV-seronegative. Input material: PBMCs.

The CDR3 protein is CASSVDAGSGNTIYF. CDR3 DNA sequence: TGTGCCAGCAGCGTAGATGCAGGGTCCGGAAACACCATATATTTT. V and J are TRBV9 and TRBJ1-3; possibly TRBD1 for D (5 bases). This CDR3 is built from 15 residues. V dropped 0 bases and J dropped 4 bases, with 11 bases sitting between them. CDR1 SGDLS and CDR2 YYNGEE come from the germline V gene.